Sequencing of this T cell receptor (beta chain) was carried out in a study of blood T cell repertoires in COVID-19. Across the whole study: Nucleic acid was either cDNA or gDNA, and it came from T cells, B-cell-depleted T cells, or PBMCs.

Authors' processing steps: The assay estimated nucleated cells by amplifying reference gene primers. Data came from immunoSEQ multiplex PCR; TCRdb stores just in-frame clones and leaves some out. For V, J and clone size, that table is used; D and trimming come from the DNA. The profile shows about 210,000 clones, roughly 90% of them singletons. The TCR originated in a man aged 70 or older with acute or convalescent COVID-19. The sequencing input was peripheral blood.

The CDR3 region has the DNA TGTGCCAGCAGCTCCCTTGGCGGGGAAAAACTGTTTTTT. Its translation: CASSSLGGEKLFF. The chain employs TRBV7-8 and TRBJ1-4; D ambiguous. Trimming took 4 bases from V and 8 from J, leaving 11 bases between them. CDR1 and CDR2 (germline): SGHVS, FQNEAQ. The CDR3 extends over 13 amino acids.